This entry features one TCR beta chain sequence. cDNA carried unique molecular identifiers, and a universal primer site was added by template switching. A single record per CDR3 protein comes from TCRdb applying MiXCR to the 5' RACE reads. The table lists some 1,700,000 distinct CDR3 sequences, more than 30% of them singletons. This entry belongs to a study of identical twins. The source of this sequence is a newborn girl in good health. Sequenced input: cord blood.

The CDR3 region has the DNA TGTGCCAGCAGACCCCACAGGGGCACTGAAGCTTTCTTT. Translated, it gives CASRPHRGTEAFF. The chain recombines TRBV6-1 with TRBJ1-1; 7 bases align to TRBD1. V lost 6 bases to trimming and J lost 4 bases; unmatched junction nucleotides: 5. Germline-derived CDR1 and CDR2 are MNHNS and SASEGT. CDR3 length: 13 amino acids.